The TCR beta chain under discussion was sequenced for a study of T cells in Graves' hyperthyroidism and ophthalmopathy. General observations from the study: Separation of ophthalmopathy from stable hyperthyroidism was achieved by a 13 V-J model.

As regards this clonotype: No antigen is known for it. A much larger clone differs from this one at a single base, so this may be a read error.

V lost 5 bases and J lost 7; bases outside the gene matches: 6. The CDR3 extends over 14 amino acids. TCR beta CDR3 sequences were amplified from RNA transcripts. The primer set for the first-round RT-PCR of the TCR CDR3 was HTBI. TCRdb itself ran the multiplex PCR reads through MiXCR, one entry per CDR3 protein. Of around 580,000 distinct CDR3 sequences in the sample, under 60% were seen once. This TCR was sampled from a woman in her late teens or twenties with Graves' hyperthyroidism. Sequenced: peripheral blood or thyroid tissue (not recorded which). The chain links TRBV12-3 or TRBV12-4 to TRBJ1-4, with 8 bases matching TRBD1. In DNA form, the CDR3 reads TGTGCCAGCAGTCCACAGGGGGGGAGTGAAAAACTGTTTTTT. Protein product: CASSPQGGSEKLFF.